Only a few counts were recorded for the clone carrying this TCR beta chain. The entry originates in a study of CD8 T cells in Susac syndrome. With random hexamers, roughly 0.45 to 1 ug RNA was reverse transcribed. Amplification of TCR beta CDR3 used immunoSEQ multiplex PCR across 54 Vbeta and 13 Jbeta. TCRdb itself ran the immunoSEQ multiplex PCR reads through MiXCR, one entry per CDR3 protein. The sample shows 55,000 to 85,000 distinct CDR3 sequences, over 90% of them seen only once. Germline-derived CDR1 and CDR2 are SGHRS and YFSETQ. Unmatched junction bases numbered 6, after V lost 4 bases and J lost 7 bases. The CDR3 loop spans 14 amino acids. CD8+ and CD4+ blood T cells underwent TCR beta sequencing. Negative magnetic isolation gave CD8+ and CD4+ cells; FACS enriched CD8+ TEMRA.

The clonotype originates from a human donor with multiple sclerosis. Input material: CD4+ T cells from PBMCs. This rearrangement joins TRBV5-1 to TRBJ2-1; 9 nucleotides line up with TRBD1. The CDR3 loop reads CASSRGTGRNEQFF. In nucleotides, the CDR3 is TGCGCCAGCAGCCGCGGGACAGGGAGAAATGAGCAGTTCTTC.